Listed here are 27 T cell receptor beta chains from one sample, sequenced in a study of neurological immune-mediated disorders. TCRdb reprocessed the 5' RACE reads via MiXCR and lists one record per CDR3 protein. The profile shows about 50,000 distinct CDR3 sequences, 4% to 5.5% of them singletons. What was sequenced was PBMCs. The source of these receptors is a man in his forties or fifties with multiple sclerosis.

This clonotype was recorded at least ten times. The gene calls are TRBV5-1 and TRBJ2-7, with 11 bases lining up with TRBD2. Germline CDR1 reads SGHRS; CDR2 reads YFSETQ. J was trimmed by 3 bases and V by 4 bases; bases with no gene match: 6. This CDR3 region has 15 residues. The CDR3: CASSHTSGGNYEQYF. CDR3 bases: TGCGCCAGCAGCCACACTAGCGGGGGCAACTACGAGCAGTACTTC.

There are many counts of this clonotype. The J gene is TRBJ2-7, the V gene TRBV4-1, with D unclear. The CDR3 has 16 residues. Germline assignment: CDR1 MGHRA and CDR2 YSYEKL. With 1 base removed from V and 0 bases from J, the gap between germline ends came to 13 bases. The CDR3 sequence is CASSQVFQVSSYEQYF. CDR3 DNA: TGCGCCAGCAGCCAAGTTTTCCAGGTTAGCTCCTACGAGCAGTACTTC.

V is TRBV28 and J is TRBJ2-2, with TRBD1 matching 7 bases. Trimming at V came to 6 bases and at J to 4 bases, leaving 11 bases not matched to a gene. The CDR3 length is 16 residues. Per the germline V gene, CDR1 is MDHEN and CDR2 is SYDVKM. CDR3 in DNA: TGTGCCAGCAGGCTACCACCGGGACAGTTCACCGGGGAGCTGTTTTTT. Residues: CASRLPPGQFTGELFF.

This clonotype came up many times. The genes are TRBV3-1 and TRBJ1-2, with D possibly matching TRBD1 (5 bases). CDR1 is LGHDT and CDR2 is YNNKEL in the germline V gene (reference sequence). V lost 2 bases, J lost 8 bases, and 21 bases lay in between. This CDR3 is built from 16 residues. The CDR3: CASSQKTAGTLYGYTF. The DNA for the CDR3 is TGTGCCAGCAGCCAAAAGACAGCCGGGACCTTGTACGGCTACACCTTC.

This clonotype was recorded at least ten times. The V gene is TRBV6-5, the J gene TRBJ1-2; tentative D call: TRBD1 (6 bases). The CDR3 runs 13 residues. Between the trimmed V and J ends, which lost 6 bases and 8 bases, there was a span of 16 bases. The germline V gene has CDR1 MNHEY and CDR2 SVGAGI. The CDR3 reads CASRYRDLAGYTF. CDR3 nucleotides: TGTGCCAGCAGATACAGGGACCTGGCGGGCTACACCTTC.

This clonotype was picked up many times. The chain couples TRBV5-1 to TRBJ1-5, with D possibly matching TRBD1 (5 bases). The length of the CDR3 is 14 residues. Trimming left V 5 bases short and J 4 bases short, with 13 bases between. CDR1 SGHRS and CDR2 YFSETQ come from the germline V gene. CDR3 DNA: TGCGCCAGCAGTCGAGGGGATGCGAATCAGCCCCAGCATTTT. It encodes CASSRGDANQPQHF. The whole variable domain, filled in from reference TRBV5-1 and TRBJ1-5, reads KAGVTQTPRYLIKTRGQQVTLSCSPISGHRSVSWYQQTPGQGLQFLFEYFSETQRNKGNFPGRFSGRQFSNSRSEMNVSTLELGDSALYLCASSRGDANQPQHFGDGTRLSIL.

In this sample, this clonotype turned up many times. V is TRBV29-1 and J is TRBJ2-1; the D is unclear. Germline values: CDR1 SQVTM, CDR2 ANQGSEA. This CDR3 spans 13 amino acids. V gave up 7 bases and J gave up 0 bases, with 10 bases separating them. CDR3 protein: CSAESFSYNEQFF. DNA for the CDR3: TGCAGCGCTGAGTCATTCTCCTACAATGAGCAGTTCTTC.

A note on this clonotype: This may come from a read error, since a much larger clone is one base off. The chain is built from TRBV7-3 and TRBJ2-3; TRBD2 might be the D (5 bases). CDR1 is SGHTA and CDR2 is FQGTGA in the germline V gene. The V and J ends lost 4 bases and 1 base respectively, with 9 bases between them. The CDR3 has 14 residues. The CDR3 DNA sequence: TGTGCCAGCAGCTCGGGAACCCGCACAGATACGCAGTATTTT. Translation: CASSSGTRTDTQYF.

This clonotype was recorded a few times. Written as DNA, the CDR3 is TGTGCCAGCAGCTTAGCTAGCGGGGGGAACACCGGGGAGCTGTTTTTT. This gives the protein CASSLASGGNTGELFF. The V and J genes are TRBV5-6 and TRBJ2-2; the match to TRBD2 covers 10 bases. Unmatched junction bases numbered 2, after V lost 2 bases and J lost 1 base. This CDR3 is 16 amino acids long. Germline assignment: CDR1 SGHDT and CDR2 YYEEEE.

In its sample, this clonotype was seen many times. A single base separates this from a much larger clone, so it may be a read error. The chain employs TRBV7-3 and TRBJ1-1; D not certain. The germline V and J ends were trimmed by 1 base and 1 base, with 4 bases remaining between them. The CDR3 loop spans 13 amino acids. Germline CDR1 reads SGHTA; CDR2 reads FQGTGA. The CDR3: CASSLRGNTEAFF. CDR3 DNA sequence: TGTGCCAGCAGCTTAAGAGGGAACACTGAAGCTTTCTTT.

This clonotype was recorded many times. The CDR3 DNA reads TGTGCCACCAGCAGGGTCCAGGGGGCCGGGGAGCAGTACTTC. It encodes CATSRVQGAGEQYF. The chain has TRBV15 and TRBJ2-7; TRBD1 aligns across 8 bases. Losses at the gene ends were 3 bases for V and 7 bases for J; bases not matched to a gene: 8. Germline CDR1 is LNHNV and CDR2 is YYDKDF (reference sequence). This CDR3 is 14 amino acids long.

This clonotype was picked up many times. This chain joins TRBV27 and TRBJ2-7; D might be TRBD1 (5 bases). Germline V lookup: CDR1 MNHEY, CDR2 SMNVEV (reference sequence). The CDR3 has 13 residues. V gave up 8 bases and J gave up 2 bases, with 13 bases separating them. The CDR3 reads CASSSQGPYEQYF. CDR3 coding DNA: TGTGCCAGCTCGTCTCAGGGTCCCTACGAGCAGTACTTC.

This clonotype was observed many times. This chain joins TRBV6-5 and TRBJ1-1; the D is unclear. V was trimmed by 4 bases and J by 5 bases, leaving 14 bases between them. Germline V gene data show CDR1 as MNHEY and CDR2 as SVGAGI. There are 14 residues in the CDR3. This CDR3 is CASSSARVRTEAFF. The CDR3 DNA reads TGTGCCAGCAGTTCGGCTAGAGTAAGGACTGAAGCTTTCTTT.

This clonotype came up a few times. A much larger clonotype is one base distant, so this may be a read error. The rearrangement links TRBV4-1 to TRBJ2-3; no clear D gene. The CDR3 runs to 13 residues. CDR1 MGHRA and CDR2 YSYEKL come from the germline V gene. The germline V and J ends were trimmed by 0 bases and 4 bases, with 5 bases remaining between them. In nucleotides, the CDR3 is TGCGCCAGCAGCCAAGAAATCTCAGATACGCAGTATTTT. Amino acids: CASSQEISDTQYF.

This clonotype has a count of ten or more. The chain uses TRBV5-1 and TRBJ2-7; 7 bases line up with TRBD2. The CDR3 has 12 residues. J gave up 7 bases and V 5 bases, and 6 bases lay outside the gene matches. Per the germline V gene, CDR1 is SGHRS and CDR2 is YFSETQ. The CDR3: CASRTGGGEQYF. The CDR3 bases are TGCGCCAGCAGGACGGGAGGAGGAGAGCAGTACTTC.

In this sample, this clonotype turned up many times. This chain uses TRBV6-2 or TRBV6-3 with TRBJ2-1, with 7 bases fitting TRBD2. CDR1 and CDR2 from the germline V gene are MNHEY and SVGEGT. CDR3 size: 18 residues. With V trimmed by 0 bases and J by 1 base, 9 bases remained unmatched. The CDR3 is CASSYSRSGVGSYNEQFF. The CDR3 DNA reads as TGTGCCAGCAGTTACTCGAGGAGCGGGGTGGGTTCCTACAATGAGCAGTTCTTC.

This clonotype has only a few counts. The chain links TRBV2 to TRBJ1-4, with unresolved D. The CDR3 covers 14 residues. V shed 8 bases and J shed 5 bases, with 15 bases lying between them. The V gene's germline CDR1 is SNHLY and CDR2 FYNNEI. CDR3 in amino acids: CASRWGRGNEKLFF. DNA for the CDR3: TGTGCCAGCCGGTGGGGAAGAGGGAATGAAAAACTGTTTTTT.

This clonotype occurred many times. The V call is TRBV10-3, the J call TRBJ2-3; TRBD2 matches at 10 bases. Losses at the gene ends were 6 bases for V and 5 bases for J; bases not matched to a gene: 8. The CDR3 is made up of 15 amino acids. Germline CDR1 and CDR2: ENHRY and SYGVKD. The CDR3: CAIRVQRGGQDTQYF. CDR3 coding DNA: TGTGCCATCAGGGTCCAGCGGGGGGGCCAAGATACGCAGTATTTT.

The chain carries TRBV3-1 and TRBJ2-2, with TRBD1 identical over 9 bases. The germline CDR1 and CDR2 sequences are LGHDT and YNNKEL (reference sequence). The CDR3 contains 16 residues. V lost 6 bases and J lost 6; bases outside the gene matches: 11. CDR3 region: CASRKTGQGHPGELFF. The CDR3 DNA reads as TGTGCCAGCAGGAAAACGGGACAGGGACATCCCGGGGAGCTGTTTTTT.

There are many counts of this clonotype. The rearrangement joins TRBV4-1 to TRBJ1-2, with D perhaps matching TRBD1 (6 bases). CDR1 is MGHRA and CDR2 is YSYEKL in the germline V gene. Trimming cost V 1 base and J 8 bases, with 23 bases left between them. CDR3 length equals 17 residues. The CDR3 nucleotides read TGCGCCAGCAGCCAAGGACTAAGGGGGGTCGGGATAGCCGGCTACACCTTC. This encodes CASSQGLRGVGIAGYTF.

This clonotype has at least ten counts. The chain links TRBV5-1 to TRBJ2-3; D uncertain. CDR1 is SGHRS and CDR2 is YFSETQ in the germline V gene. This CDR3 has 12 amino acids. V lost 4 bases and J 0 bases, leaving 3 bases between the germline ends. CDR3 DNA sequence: TGCGCCAGCAGCCCGAGCACAGATACGCAGTATTTT. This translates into CASSPSTDTQYF.

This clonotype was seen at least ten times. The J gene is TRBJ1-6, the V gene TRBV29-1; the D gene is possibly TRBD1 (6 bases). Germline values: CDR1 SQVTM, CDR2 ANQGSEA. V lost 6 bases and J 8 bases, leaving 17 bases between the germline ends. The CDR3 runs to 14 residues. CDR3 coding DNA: TGCAGCGTCCGGACGCTATCAGGGGATTCACCCCTCCACTTT. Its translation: CSVRTLSGDSPLHF.

Here the CDR3 reads CSAARGGDKDMAQYF. CDR3 coding DNA: TGCAGTGCTGCGAGGGGAGGGGATAAAGACATGGCCCAGTACTTC. The chain recombines TRBV20-1 with TRBJ2-5, with TRBD2 matching over 7 bases. The germline V gene encodes CDR1 DFQATT and CDR2 SNEGSKA (reference sequence). This CDR3 is 15 amino acids long. Trimming cost V 5 bases and J 9 bases; bases outside gene matches: 18.

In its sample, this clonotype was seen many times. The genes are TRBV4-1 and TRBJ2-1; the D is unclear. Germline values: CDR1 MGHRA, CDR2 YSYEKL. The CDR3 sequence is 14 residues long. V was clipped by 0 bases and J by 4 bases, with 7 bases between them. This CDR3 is CASSQDKSYNEQFF. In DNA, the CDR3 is TGCGCCAGCAGCCAAGATAAGTCTTACAATGAGCAGTTCTTC.

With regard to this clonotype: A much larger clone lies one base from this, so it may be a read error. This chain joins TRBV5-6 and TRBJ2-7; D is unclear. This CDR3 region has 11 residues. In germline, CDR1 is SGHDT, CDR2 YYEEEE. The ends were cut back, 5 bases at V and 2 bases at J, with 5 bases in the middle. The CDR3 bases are TGTGCCAGCAGAACACCCTACGAGCAGTACTTC. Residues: CASRTPYEQYF. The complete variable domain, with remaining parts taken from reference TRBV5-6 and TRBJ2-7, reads DAGVTQSPTHLIKTRGQQVTLRCSPKSGHDTVSWYQQALGQGPQFIFQYYEEEERQRGNFPDRFSGHQFPNYSSELNVNALLLGDSALYLCASRTPYEQYFGPGTRLTVT.

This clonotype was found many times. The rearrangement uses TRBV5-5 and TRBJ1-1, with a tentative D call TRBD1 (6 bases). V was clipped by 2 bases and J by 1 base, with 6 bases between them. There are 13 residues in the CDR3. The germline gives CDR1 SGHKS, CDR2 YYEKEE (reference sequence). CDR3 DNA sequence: TGTGCCAGCAGCTTCAGGGGGAACACTGAAGCTTTCTTT. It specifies CASSFRGNTEAFF.

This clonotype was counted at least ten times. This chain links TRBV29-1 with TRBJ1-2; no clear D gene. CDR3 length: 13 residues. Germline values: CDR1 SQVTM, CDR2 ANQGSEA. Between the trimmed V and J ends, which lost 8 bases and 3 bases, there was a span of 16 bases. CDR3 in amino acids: CSWQLVGYYGYTF. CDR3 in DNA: TGCAGCTGGCAACTGGTCGGATACTATGGCTACACCTTC.